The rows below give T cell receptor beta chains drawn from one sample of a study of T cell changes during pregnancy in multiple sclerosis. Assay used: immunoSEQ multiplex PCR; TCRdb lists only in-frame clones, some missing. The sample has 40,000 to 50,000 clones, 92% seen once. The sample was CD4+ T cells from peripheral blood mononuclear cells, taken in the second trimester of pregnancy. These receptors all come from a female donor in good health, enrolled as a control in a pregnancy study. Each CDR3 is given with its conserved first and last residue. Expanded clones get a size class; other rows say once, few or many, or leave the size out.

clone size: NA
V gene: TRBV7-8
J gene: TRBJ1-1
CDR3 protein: CASSLAWRGNTEAFF

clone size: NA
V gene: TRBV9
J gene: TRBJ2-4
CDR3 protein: CASSVSGQGAAKNIQYF

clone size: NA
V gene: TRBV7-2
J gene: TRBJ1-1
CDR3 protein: CASSYSGILNTEAFF

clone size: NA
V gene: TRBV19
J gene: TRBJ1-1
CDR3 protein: CASSALGALNTEAFF

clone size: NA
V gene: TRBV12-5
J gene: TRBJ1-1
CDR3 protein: CASGLVLGREGTEAFF

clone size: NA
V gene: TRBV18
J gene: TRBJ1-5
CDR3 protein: CASSPGTGISNQPQHF

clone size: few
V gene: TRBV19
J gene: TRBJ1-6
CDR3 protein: CASRDRVDSPLHF

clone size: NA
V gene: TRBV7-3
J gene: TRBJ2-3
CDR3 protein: CASSLTGLTSDTQYF

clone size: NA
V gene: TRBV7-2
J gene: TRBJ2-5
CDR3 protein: CASSPPPGETQYF

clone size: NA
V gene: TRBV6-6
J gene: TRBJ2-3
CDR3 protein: CASRPRQGESADTQYF

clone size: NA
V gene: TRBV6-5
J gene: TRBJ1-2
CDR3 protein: CASSSRGQRAYTF

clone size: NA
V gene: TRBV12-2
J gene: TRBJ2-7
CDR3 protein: CASRLEQGQSNEQYF

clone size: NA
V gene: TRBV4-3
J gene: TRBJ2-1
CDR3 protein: CASSQYRGRGGRIEQFF

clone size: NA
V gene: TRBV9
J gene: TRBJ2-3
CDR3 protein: CASSRHRGGEDTQYF

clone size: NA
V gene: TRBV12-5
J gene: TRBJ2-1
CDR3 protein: CASGLVREQFF

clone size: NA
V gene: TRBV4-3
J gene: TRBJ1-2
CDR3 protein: CASSQDPLSNYGYTF

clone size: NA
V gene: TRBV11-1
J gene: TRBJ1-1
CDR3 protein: CASSPRDRENTEAFF

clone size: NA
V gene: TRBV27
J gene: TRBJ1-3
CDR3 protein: CASSFSGGNTIYF

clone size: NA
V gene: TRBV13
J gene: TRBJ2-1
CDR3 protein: CASSLEYTRLAGGLNEQFF

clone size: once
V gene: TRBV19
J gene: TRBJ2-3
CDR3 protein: CASSIGTGSIRGTDTQYF

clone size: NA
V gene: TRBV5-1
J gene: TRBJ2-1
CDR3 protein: CASSFGWRGGYNEQFF

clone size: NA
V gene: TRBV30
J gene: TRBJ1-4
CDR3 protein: CAWSRQGVSEKLFF

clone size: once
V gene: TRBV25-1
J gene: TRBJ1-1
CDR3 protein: CASRGNRAEAFF

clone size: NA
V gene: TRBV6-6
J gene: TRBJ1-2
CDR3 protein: CASSLVGSNYGYTF

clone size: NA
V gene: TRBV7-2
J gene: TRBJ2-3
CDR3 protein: CASSLTGGVGPDTQYF

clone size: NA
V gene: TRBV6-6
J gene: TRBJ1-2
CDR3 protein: CASSNSGGTYGYTF

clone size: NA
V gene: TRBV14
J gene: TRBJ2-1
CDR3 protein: CASSPRLDNEQFF

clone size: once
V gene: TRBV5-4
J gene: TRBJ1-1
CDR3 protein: CASSLVLTGGTEAFF

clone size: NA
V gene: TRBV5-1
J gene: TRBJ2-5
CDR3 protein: CASSLRQALYQETQYF

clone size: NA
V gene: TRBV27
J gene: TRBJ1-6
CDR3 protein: CASSSWSPYNSPLHF

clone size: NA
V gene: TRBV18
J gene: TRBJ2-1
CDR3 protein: CASSPRQEKNEQFF

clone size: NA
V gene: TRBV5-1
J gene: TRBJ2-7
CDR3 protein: CASRPGQGRYEQYF

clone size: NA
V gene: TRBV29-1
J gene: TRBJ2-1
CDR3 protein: CSVGTSGGNEQFF

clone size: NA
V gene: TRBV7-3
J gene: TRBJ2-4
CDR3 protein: CASSPSAKNIQYF

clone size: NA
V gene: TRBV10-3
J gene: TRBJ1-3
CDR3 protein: CATGSSGNTIYF

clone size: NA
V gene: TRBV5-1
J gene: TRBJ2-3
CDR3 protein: CASSLVGKTARGDTQYF

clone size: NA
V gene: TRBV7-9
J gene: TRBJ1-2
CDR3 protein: CASSLRTGANGYTF

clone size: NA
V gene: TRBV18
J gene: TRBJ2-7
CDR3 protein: CASSPTPRGTSYEQYF

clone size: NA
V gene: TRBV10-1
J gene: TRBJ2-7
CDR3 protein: CARGDTRRPYEQYF

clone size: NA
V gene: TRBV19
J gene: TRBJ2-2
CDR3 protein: CASSIQSPGELFF

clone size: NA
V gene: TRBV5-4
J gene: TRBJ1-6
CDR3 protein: CASSTDRGPLPWIPLHF

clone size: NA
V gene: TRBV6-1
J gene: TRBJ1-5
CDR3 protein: CASSPRQGSQPQHF